These 30 T cell receptor beta chains originate from one sample sequenced in a study of spatial heterogeneity in lung cancer (dated by TCRdb to about 2019). The library came from 5' RACE. Sequencing was performed on a NextSeq 500. TCRdb trimmed the raw reads at Q25, called clones with MiXCR and kept productive beta chains. CDR3 protein sequences are deduplicated, and each keeps its most common genes and DNA. The sample table contains under 85,000 distinct CDR3 sequences; only one count was recorded for roughly 8% of them. Almost 7% of the sample goes to the ten largest clones. According to the study, the label for this sample's time point signals: sample taken at primary tumor resection. The sample was PBMCs, taken at surgery. All receptors come from a male donor with early-stage non-small cell lung cancer.

This clonotype was observed many times. V gene TRBV24-1 combines with J gene TRBJ1-1; the D gene is possibly TRBD1 (5 bases). This CDR3 has 13 amino acids. The V gene lost 4 bases and the J gene lost 1 base, with 6 bases spanning the gap. Germline V lookup: CDR1 KGHDR, CDR2 SFDVKD. In DNA form, the CDR3 reads TGTGCCACCAGTGAGGGGGGGAACACTGAAGCTTTCTTT. This translates into CATSEGGNTEAFF.

The J gene is TRBJ1-4, the V gene TRBV6-2 or TRBV6-3; no reliable D call. The CDR3 contains 16 residues. V shed 4 bases and J shed 3 bases, with 15 bases lying between them. Looked up from germline, CDR1 is MNHEY and CDR2 is SVGEGT. The CDR3 nucleotides are TGTGCCAGCAGTTCCTATTACGGTGGGGCTAATGAAAAACTGTTTTTT. Amino acids: CASSSYYGGANEKLFF.

This clonotype was counted at least ten times. The CDR3: CASSSPDRANVLTF. CDR3 in DNA: TGTGCCAGCAGCTCCCCGGACAGGGCCAACGTCCTGACTTTC. The rearrangement joins TRBV12-3 or TRBV12-4 to TRBJ2-6, with D possibly matching TRBD1 (5 bases). The CDR3 loop spans 14 amino acids. Trimming stripped 6 bases from V and 5 bases from J, with 11 bases between.

This clonotype was recorded at least ten times. The chain uses TRBV7-6 and TRBJ2-3; 7 nucleotides line up with TRBD2. V trimming: 1 base; J trimming: 2 bases; junction bases outside the gene matches: 6. This CDR3 is built from 16 residues. Germline loops: CDR1 SGHVS, CDR2 FNYEAQ. CDR3 sequence reads: CASSLVASGYTDTQYF. The CDR3 DNA sequence: TGTGCCAGCAGCTTAGTCGCTAGCGGTTACACAGATACGCAGTATTTT.

The genes are TRBV20-1 and TRBJ2-7, with no clear D. Trimming stripped 6 bases from V and 1 base from J, with 10 bases between. The CDR3 consists of 12 residues. CDR1 DFQATT and CDR2 SNEGSKA come from the germline V gene (reference sequence). CDR3 sequence reads: CSAEEQSYEQYF. The CDR3 region has the DNA TGCAGTGCCGAGGAACAGTCCTACGAGCAGTACTTC.

The table lists this clonotype with many counts. The chain links TRBV6-2 or TRBV6-3 to TRBJ2-2; D uncertain. This CDR3 contains 16 residues. Germline loops: CDR1 MNHEY, CDR2 SVGEGT. Deletions cut 4 bases from V and 0 bases from J, with 12 bases between. In DNA, the CDR3 is TGTGCCAGCAGTTCCCGGATCTCTTCGAACACCGGGGAGCTGTTTTTT. As protein: CASSSRISSNTGELFF.

The chain carries TRBV6-1 and TRBJ1-5; D ambiguous. From germline, CDR1 is MNHNS and CDR2 SASEGT. The CDR3 consists of 13 residues. V lost 1 base and J 6 bases, leaving 7 bases between the germline ends. CDR3 region: CASSEGTTQPQHF. The CDR3 coding sequence is TGTGCCAGCAGTGAAGGGACCACTCAGCCCCAGCATTTT.

This clonotype showed up many times. The gene calls are TRBV7-9 and TRBJ1-5; TRBD1 agrees at 8 bases. J gave up 2 bases and V 5 bases, and 2 bases lay outside the gene matches. CDR1 and CDR2 (germline): SEHNR, FQNEAQ (reference sequence). The CDR3 has 14 amino acids. The CDR3 region has the DNA TGTGCCAGCAGCCAGGGGGCGGGCAATCAGCCCCAGCATTTT. This gives the protein CASSQGAGNQPQHF.

The chain combines TRBV19 with TRBJ2-3, with D uncertain. The germline V and J ends were trimmed by 3 bases and 2 bases, with 3 bases remaining between them. CDR1 is LNHDA, CDR2 SQIVND, per germline (reference sequence). The CDR3 is 12 amino acids. The CDR3 DNA reads TGTGCCAGTAGTATCCCCACAGATACGCAGTATTTT. It encodes CASSIPTDTQYF.

This clonotype was observed at least ten times. The CDR3 sequence: CASSLGSRRYF. The CDR3 region has the DNA TGTGCCAGCAGCTTAGGTAGCCGCCGGTACTTC. The V and J genes are TRBV7-9 and TRBJ2-7; no definite D call. The germline V gene encodes CDR1 SEHNR and CDR2 FQNEAQ (reference sequence). Trimming stripped 1 base from V and 12 bases from J, with 10 bases between. The CDR3 totals 11 residues.

In its sample, this clonotype was seen many times. This chain connects TRBV20-1 to TRBJ2-1; possibly TRBD2 for D (5 bases). Germline CDR1 reads DFQATT; CDR2 reads SNEGSKA (reference sequence). This CDR3 is 14 amino acids long. V was clipped by 0 bases and J by 10 bases, with 16 bases between them. CDR3 sequence reads: CSARDPGGATEQFF. The CDR3 DNA follows: TGCAGTGCTAGAGACCCAGGAGGAGCAACGGAGCAGTTCTTC.

This clonotype was observed many times. The rearrangement joins TRBV29-1 to TRBJ2-7; tentative D call: TRBD2 (6 bases). The germline V and J ends were trimmed by 4 bases and 0 bases, with 13 bases remaining between them. This CDR3 contains 14 residues. Germline loops: CDR1 SQVTM, CDR2 ANQGSEA. The CDR3 DNA reads as TGCAGCGTTGCCCAACTGGGAGGCTCCTACGAGCAGTACTTC. Encoded protein: CSVAQLGGSYEQYF.

This clonotype was counted at least ten times. This chain links TRBV20-1 with TRBJ1-4; weak D call: TRBD1 (6 bases). Trimming removed 0 bases from V and 7 bases from J, with 12 bases in between. CDR1 DFQATT and CDR2 SNEGSKA come from the germline V gene (reference sequence). The CDR3 is made up of 14 amino acids. The CDR3 spells CSARDHRVGEKLFF. CDR3 bases: TGCAGTGCTAGAGATCACAGGGTTGGTGAAAAACTGTTTTTT.

This clonotype was counted a few times. This chain joins TRBV18 and TRBJ1-1, with D unclear. V lost 0 bases to trimming and J lost 0 bases, with 5 bases between them. In germline, CDR1 is KGHSH, CDR2 LQKENI. The CDR3 runs 14 residues. The chain's CDR3 is CASSPPSMNTEAFF. CDR3 nucleotide sequence: TGTGCCAGCTCACCACCGTCAATGAACACTGAAGCTTTCTTT.

A remark on this clonotype: A single base separates this from a much larger clone, so it may be a read error. The final CDR3 position lacks the conserved phenylalanine or tryptophan, pointing to a likely read error. The V gene is TRBV7-3, the J gene TRBJ2-1, with a weak D call TRBD2 (5 bases). The CDR3 runs to 13 residues. Trimming stripped 4 bases from V and 5 bases from J, with 9 bases between. Germline assignment: CDR1 SGHTA and CDR2 FQGTGA. The chain's CDR3 is CASSSTGDNEQFL. The CDR3 DNA follows: TGTGCCAGCAGCTCGACCGGGGACAATGAGCAGTTCCTC.

Regarding this clonotype: This may be a read error, as it is one base from a much larger clone. The chain links TRBV12-3 or TRBV12-4 to TRBJ1-3; no clear D. The CDR3 consists of 14 residues. CDR3 coding DNA: TGTGTCAGCAGCACACTCATCTCTGGAAACACCATATATTTT. The encoded protein is CVSSTLISGNTIYF.

Many counts were recorded for this clonotype. The CDR3 loop reads CASSLTGSGYEQYF. Here the CDR3 DNA reads TGTGCCAGCAGTTTAACGGGGAGCGGCTACGAGCAGTACTTC. V gene TRBV28 combines with J gene TRBJ2-7, with TRBD2 as a possible D gene (5 bases). The CDR3 is 14 amino acids. Trimming pared 2 bases from V and 3 bases from J, leaving 11 bases between. Per germline, CDR1 MDHEN and CDR2 SYDVKM. Full variable domain (rest looked up from reference TRBV28 and TRBJ2-7): DVKVTQSSRYLVKRTGEKVFLECVQDMDHENMFWYRQDPGLGLRLIYFSYDVKMKEKGDIPEGYSVSREKKERFSLILESASTNQTSMYLCASSLTGSGYEQYFGPGTRLTVT.

Details on this clonotype: A read error may be the cause here, since a much bigger clone is one base away. The chain has TRBV19 and TRBJ1-5; D gene uncertain. The CDR3 contains 16 residues. The germline V and J ends were trimmed by 3 bases and 1 base, with 13 bases remaining between them. Germline lookup yields CDR1 LNHDA and CDR2 SQIVND (reference sequence). The CDR3 nucleotides read TGTGCCAGTAGTATCGCCGGGCTACTGAGCAATCAGCCCCAGCATTTT. Amino acids: CASSIAGLLSNQPQHF.

This clonotype was picked up many times. This chain connects TRBV5-6 to TRBJ2-1, with D perhaps TRBD2 (6 bases). Germline loops: CDR1 SGHDT, CDR2 YYEEEE. V was pared by 4 bases and J by 0 bases, with 11 bases between. There are 15 residues in the CDR3. This CDR3 is CASSLDYNSYNEQFF. CDR3 sequence (DNA): TGTGCCAGCAGCCTGGACTATAACTCCTACAATGAGCAGTTCTTC.

In this sample, this clonotype turned up a few times. This rearrangement joins TRBV6-5 to TRBJ1-5; D might be TRBD1 (5 bases). Germline values: CDR1 MNHEY, CDR2 SVGAGI. The ends were cut back, 8 bases at V and 11 bases at J, with 22 bases in the middle. The CDR3 length is 14 residues. The DNA for the CDR3 is TGTGCCAGCTGCCCGGGGCAGGGAAGAGGGGCCCAGCATTTT. Protein: CASCPGQGRGAQHF.

This clonotype was observed at least ten times. The rearrangement links TRBV27 to TRBJ2-1; TRBD1 matches 7 bases. The CDR3 totals 16 residues. Trimming removed 4 bases from V and 6 bases from J; junction bases left unmatched: 12. Germline loops: CDR1 MNHEY, CDR2 SMNVEV (reference sequence). CDR3 in amino acids: CASSYPTGMKINEQFF. CDR3 DNA: TGTGCCAGCAGTTACCCGACAGGGATGAAGATCAATGAGCAGTTCTTC.

This clonotype was seen only a few times. V gene TRBV12-3 or TRBV12-4 combines with J gene TRBJ1-2, with a possible D match to TRBD1 (5 bases). Trimming shortened V by 5 bases and J by 4 bases, and 8 bases separated the two germline ends. The CDR3 runs 12 residues. The CDR3 sequence is CASSMGPYGYTF. The CDR3 coding sequence is TGTGCCAGCAGTATGGGGCCCTATGGCTACACCTTC.

In its sample, this clonotype was seen many times. The chain is built from TRBV5-1 and TRBJ2-2, with a weak D call TRBD1 (5 bases). V was cut by 5 bases and J by 5 bases, with 10 bases left in between. CDR3 size: 13 residues. Germline V gives CDR1 SGHRS, CDR2 YFSETQ. The CDR3 region is CASRKGETGELFF. The CDR3 DNA reads as TGCGCCAGCAGGAAAGGGGAAACCGGGGAGCTGTTTTTT.

This clonotype was detected many times. The V and J genes are TRBV19 and TRBJ1-1, with 9 bases aligning to TRBD1. After removal of 5 bases from V and 5 bases from J, the junction contained 9 bases not matched to a gene. Germline CDR1 reads LNHDA; CDR2 reads SQIVND (reference sequence). This CDR3 is built from 15 residues. CDR3 loop: CASSRQGGMETEAFF. CDR3 sequence (DNA): TGTGCCAGTAGTCGACAGGGGGGAATGGAAACTGAAGCTTTCTTT.

This clonotype was detected many times. CDR3 residues: CSAPDRGRGLEAFF. The CDR3 DNA reads TGCAGTGCTCCTGACAGGGGGAGGGGGCTTGAAGCTTTCTTT. V gene TRBV20-1 combines with J gene TRBJ1-1, with 9 bases identical to TRBD1. Germline trimming cut 5 bases from V and 7 bases from J; bases unmatched to any gene: 11. CDR3 length: 14 residues. The germline V gene encodes CDR1 DFQATT and CDR2 SNEGSKA (reference sequence).

The sample holds many counts of this clonotype. This chain uses TRBV7-2 with TRBJ1-1; the D is unclear. The CDR3 covers 15 residues. CDR1 SGHTA and CDR2 FQGNSA come from the germline V gene. V gave up 5 bases and J gave up 5 bases, with 18 bases separating them. Written as DNA, the CDR3 is TGTGCCAGCAGCGAGTCCTCAGGTATTGAGACTGAAGCTTTCTTT. As protein: CASSESSGIETEAFF.

V is TRBV6-4 and J is TRBJ1-4; D remains ambiguous. The CDR3 length is 18 residues. Trimming cost V 0 bases and J 9 bases, with 23 bases left between them. From germline, CDR1 is MRHNA and CDR2 SNTAGT. The CDR3 here is CASSDSKRRYPLMKKLFF. Here the CDR3 DNA reads TGTGCCAGCAGTGACTCGAAGAGGAGGTATCCCCTAATGAAAAAACTGTTTTTT.

This clonotype has a count of ten or more. This chain links TRBV29-1 with TRBJ1-2, with unresolved D. V lost 7 bases, J lost 7 bases, and 7 bases lay in between. From germline, CDR1 is SQVTM and CDR2 ANQGSEA. The CDR3 is made up of 9 amino acids. CDR3 sequence: CSADFGYTF. CDR3 DNA: TGCAGCGCAGACTTTGGCTACACCTTC.

This clonotype came up many times. The J gene is TRBJ1-5, the V gene TRBV4-2, with a possible D match to TRBD1 (6 bases). The ends were cut back, 2 bases at V and 7 bases at J, with 15 bases in the middle. The CDR3 contains 15 residues. Looked up from germline, CDR1 is LGHNA and CDR2 is YNFKEQ. This CDR3 is CASSQTTGLIQPQHF. CDR3 in DNA: TGTGCCAGCAGCCAAACGACAGGTCTTATACAGCCCCAGCATTTT.

The sample holds many counts of this clonotype. In DNA form, the CDR3 reads TGTGCCAGCAGTTTATCGGCAGGGGAGAGGAATGAAAAACTGTTTTTT. The encoded protein is CASSLSAGERNEKLFF. The V call is TRBV27, the J call TRBJ1-4; D is perhaps TRBD1 (6 bases). Germline V gives CDR1 MNHEY, CDR2 SMNVEV (reference sequence). The length of the CDR3 is 16 residues. V was trimmed by 0 bases and J by 5 bases, leaving 13 bases between them.